Presented here are 27 T cell receptor beta chains from one specimen sequenced in a study of blood T cell repertoires in COVID-19. Profiling relied on immunoSEQ multiplex PCR, and the TCRdb table lists in-frame clones only, not all of them. The sample gives roughly 300,000 clones, more than 75% of which show up once; about 4.2% is in the top ten. The material sequenced was PBMCs or T cells enriched from blood (not recorded which). The receptor source for this set is a young man who had recovered from COVID-19.

This chain links TRBV2 with TRBJ1-1; possible D gene TRBD1, 6 bases. Germline loops: CDR1 SNHLY, CDR2 FYNNEI. Trimming took off 7 bases at V and 5 bases at J, with 17 bases between the two ends. This CDR3 contains 14 residues. The CDR3 nucleotides read TGTGCCAGCACCAGAACAGGGTATTATACTGAAGCTTTCTTT. Translated: CASTRTGYYTEAFF.

The chain joins TRBV7-2 to TRBJ2-7; TRBD2 agrees at 12 bases. This CDR3 has 18 amino acids. The germline V gene encodes CDR1 SGHTA and CDR2 FQGNSA. Trimming removed 1 base from V and 4 bases from J; junction bases left unmatched: 11. The CDR3 coding sequence is TGTGCCAGCAGCTTAGGAGGGGGAGGACTAGCGGGATTGTACGAGCAGTACTTC. Translation: CASSLGGGGLAGLYEQYF. Looking up the rest from reference TRBV7-2 and TRBJ2-7 gives the full variable domain: GAGVSQSPSNKVTEKGKDVELRCDPISGHTALYWYRQSLGQGLEFLIYFQGNSAPDKSGLPSDRFSAERTGGSVSTLTIQRTQQEDSAVYLCASSLGGGGLAGLYEQYFGPGTRLTVT.

The CDR3 DNA reads TGTGCCAGCAGGGCCCTCTCTGGAAACACCATATATTTT. It yields the protein CASRALSGNTIYF. The chain joins TRBV12-3 or TRBV12-4 to TRBJ1-3; D uncertain. With 6 bases removed from V and 0 bases from J, the gap between germline ends came to 6 bases. The CDR3 runs 13 residues.

The genes are TRBV11-3 and TRBJ2-3; D possibly corresponds to TRBD2 (6 bases). The CDR3 is 14 residues long. Trimming stripped 5 bases from V and 4 bases from J, with 13 bases between. Germline values: CDR1 SGHNT, CDR2 YENEEA. Here the CDR3 DNA reads TGTGCCAGCAGCCTGACGGGAGATCCAGATACGCAGTATTTT. Translating gives CASSLTGDPDTQYF.

This clone has only a few counts. V gene TRBV18 combines with J gene TRBJ1-2; TRBD1 is a possible D gene (6 bases). Germline V CDR1 and CDR2: KGHSH, LQKENI. The CDR3 covers 15 residues. V was cut by 2 bases and J by 2 bases, with 12 bases left in between. The CDR3 bases are TGTGCCAGCTCACCATTTCCAGGGGAGAACTATGGCTACACCTTC. Translated, it gives CASSPFPGENYGYTF. Together with reference TRBV18 and TRBJ1-2, the CDR3 gives the full variable domain: NAGVMQNPRHLVRRRGQEARLRCSPMKGHSHVYWYRQLPEEGLKFMVYLQKENIIDESGMPKERFSAEFPKEGPSILRIQQVVRGDSAAYFCASSPFPGENYGYTFGSGTRLTVV.

This clone was observed a few times. This chain links TRBV3-1 (or the pseudogene TRBV3-2) with TRBJ2-3, with 12 nucleotides matching TRBD2. The CDR3 has 17 amino acids. V shed 6 bases, J shed 1 base, and the junction held 8 bases outside the gene matches. Germline V gene sequence: CDR1 LGHDT, CDR2 YNNKEL (reference sequence). The CDR3 DNA follows: TGTGCCAGCAGTCCCGGACTAGCGGGGTTTGGCACAGATACGCAGTATTTT. Translation: CASSPGLAGFGTDTQYF.

The gene calls are TRBV24-1 and TRBJ1-1; D possibly corresponds to TRBD1 (5 bases). The V gene's germline CDR1 is KGHDR and CDR2 SFDVKD. V lost 1 base and J lost 3, with 11 bases in between. The CDR3 runs to 15 residues. The CDR3 sequence: CATSDLRGSDTEAFF. CDR3 DNA sequence: TGTGCCACCAGTGATTTAAGGGGCTCCGACACTGAAGCTTTCTTT.

Here the CDR3 DNA reads TGTGCCAGCAGCCCGACAGGGCTCCAGGCCCAGCATTTT. Protein sequence: CASSPTGLQAQHF. The gene calls are TRBV11-2 and TRBJ1-5, with 7 nucleotides matching TRBD1. Trimming removed 5 bases from V and 11 bases from J; junction bases left unmatched: 9. The CDR3 contains 13 residues. The V gene's germline CDR1 is SGHAT and CDR2 FQNNGV.

The chain combines TRBV7-2 with TRBJ2-7; no firm D call. Per the germline V gene, CDR1 is SGHTA and CDR2 is FQGNSA. V was shortened by 2 bases and J by 6 bases, with 5 bases between the two germline ends. The CDR3 spans 11 residues. CDR3 residues: CASSLNSEQYF. CDR3 nucleotide sequence: TGTGCCAGCAGCTTAAACTCCGAGCAGTACTTC.

The chain joins TRBV18 to TRBJ1-5, with a possible D match to TRBD1 (5 bases). The V gene lost 2 bases and the J gene lost 0 bases, with 8 bases spanning the gap. This CDR3 has 15 residues. Looked up from germline, CDR1 is KGHSH and CDR2 is LQKENI. DNA of the CDR3: TGTGCCAGCTCACCAACGGGGGTTAGCAATCAGCCCCAGCATTTT. Its protein product is CASSPTGVSNQPQHF.

The chain is built from TRBV6-5 and TRBJ2-3; D is perhaps TRBD1 (6 bases). CDR3 length equals 14 residues. V lost 2 bases, J lost 6 bases, and 12 bases lay in between. CDR1 and CDR2 (germline): MNHEY, SVGAGI. The DNA of the CDR3 is TGTGCCAGCAGTTACCGCCGACAGGCGGATACGCAGTATTTT. Translation gives CASSYRRQADTQYF.

V and J are TRBV29-1 and TRBJ2-2; no clear D gene. Germline lookup yields CDR1 SQVTM and CDR2 ANQGSEA. This CDR3 is built from 12 residues. Trimming pared 6 bases from V and 6 bases from J, leaving 11 bases between. CDR3 nucleotides: TGCAGCGTAGCTATGTCGGCCGGGGAGCTGTTTTTT. Translating gives CSVAMSAGELFF.

The rearrangement joins TRBV6-1 to TRBJ1-3; D remains unclear. The CDR3 runs to 13 residues. Per the germline V gene, CDR1 is MNHNS and CDR2 is SASEGT. Trimming removed 8 bases at V and 3 bases at J, with 11 bases between. The chain's CDR3 is CASVRDIGNTIYF. The CDR3 DNA is TGTGCCAGCGTCCGCGACATTGGAAACACCATATATTTT.

This clone was recorded once. The chain joins TRBV6-5 to TRBJ2-7, with D possibly matching TRBD2 (5 bases). V lost 8 bases and J lost 5, with 10 bases in between. The CDR3 contains 11 residues. Per the germline V gene, CDR1 is MNHEY and CDR2 is SVGAGI. The CDR3 loop reads CASRGTHEQYF. The CDR3 region has the DNA TGTGCCAGCCGGGGTACTCACGAGCAGTACTTC.

This chain links TRBV24-1 with TRBJ2-1; D is ambiguous. The germline V and J ends were trimmed by 5 bases and 6 bases, with 4 bases remaining between them. Looked up from germline, CDR1 is KGHDR and CDR2 is SFDVKD. There are 11 residues in the CDR3. CDR3 in DNA: TGTGCCACCAGTGTATTCAATGAGCAGTTCTTC. This codes for CATSVFNEQFF.

The genes are TRBV18 and TRBJ2-3; 7 bases map to TRBD1. Germline CDR1 reads KGHSH; CDR2 reads LQKENI. Germline trimming cut 0 bases from V and 0 bases from J; bases unmatched to any gene: 3. The CDR3 loop spans 16 amino acids. Here the CDR3 DNA reads TGTGCCAGCTCACCACCCGGACAGGCGAGCACAGATACGCAGTATTTT. This sequence encodes CASSPPGQASTDTQYF.

This clone showed up just once. The genes are TRBV5-1 and TRBJ1-3, with D unresolved. The V end lost 6 bases, the J end lost 0 bases, and 16 bases lay between the germline ends. CDR3 length equals 16 residues. Germline CDR1 and CDR2: SGHRS and YFSETQ. This CDR3 reads CASTWGDRGSGNTIYF. CDR3 nucleotides: TGCGCCAGCACCTGGGGAGATCGAGGCTCTGGAAACACCATATATTTT. Full variable domain (outside the CDR3, taken from reference TRBV5-1 and TRBJ1-3): KAGVTQTPRYLIKTRGQQVTLSCSPISGHRSVSWYQQTPGQGLQFLFEYFSETQRNKGNFPGRFSGRQFSNSRSEMNVSTLELGDSALYLCASTWGDRGSGNTIYFGEGSWLTVV.

The chain recombines TRBV6-5 with TRBJ2-3; 7 nucleotides match TRBD1. Unmatched junction bases numbered 10, after V lost 7 bases and J lost 3 bases. The CDR3 extends over 15 amino acids. From germline, CDR1 is MNHEY and CDR2 SVGAGI. Here the CDR3 DNA reads TGTGCCAGCATCGGCGGACAGGCCCAAACAGATACGCAGTATTTT. It codes for CASIGGQAQTDTQYF.

The chain couples TRBV6-5 to TRBJ1-6; D is perhaps TRBD1 (5 bases). The CDR3 is 15 residues long. CDR1 is MNHEY and CDR2 is SVGAGI in the germline V gene. V was pared by 2 bases and J by 7 bases, with 12 bases between. CDR3 in DNA: TGTGCCAGCAGTTACGGCGGACAAGGAAATTCACCCCTCCACTTT. The encoded protein is CASSYGGQGNSPLHF.

Notes on this clone: Other DNA sequences of this sample code for an identical CDR3. This sequence joins TRBV2 and TRBJ1-2; 7 nucleotides line up with TRBD1. CDR1 is SNHLY, CDR2 FYNNEI, per germline. J was trimmed by 3 bases and V by 4 bases; bases with no gene match: 2. The CDR3 contains 13 residues. The CDR3, as DNA: TGTGCCAGCAGTGGACAGGGAGACTATGGCTACACCTTC. Translated: CASSGQGDYGYTF.

The chain employs TRBV5-1 and TRBJ2-3; 7 nucleotides match TRBD2. V trimming: 0 bases; J trimming: 1 base; junction bases outside the gene matches: 5. There are 16 residues in the CDR3. The germline gives CDR1 SGHRS, CDR2 YFSETQ. CDR3 coding DNA: TGCGCCAGCAGCTTGGGCCTAGGACTAGGCACAGATACGCAGTATTTT. It specifies CASSLGLGLGTDTQYF.

The chain links TRBV5-4 to TRBJ2-1, with D possibly matching TRBD2 (6 bases). Germline V gene lookup returns CDR1 SGHNT and CDR2 YYREEE (reference sequence). The CDR3 has 15 amino acids. Trimming shortened V by 2 bases and J by 0 bases, and 9 bases separated the two germline ends. The chain's CDR3 is CASSFYGSSYNEQFF. CDR3 coding DNA: TGTGCCAGCAGCTTTTACGGGAGCTCCTACAATGAGCAGTTCTTC.

V gene TRBV19 combines with J gene TRBJ1-6; D is possibly TRBD1 (6 bases). The CDR3 length is 17 residues. V dropped 2 bases and J dropped 0 bases, with 11 bases sitting between them. CDR1 is LNHDA and CDR2 is SQIVND in the germline V gene (reference sequence). The CDR3 DNA reads TGTGCCAGTAGTATAAAACCGGACAGCTCCTATAATTCACCCCTCCACTTT. Amino acid sequence: CASSIKPDSSYNSPLHF. The complete variable domain, with remaining parts taken from reference TRBV19 and TRBJ1-6, reads DGGITQSPKYLFRKEGQNVTLSCEQNLNHDAMYWYRQDPGQGLRLIYYSQIVNDFQKGDIAEGYSVSREKKESFPLTVTSAQKNPTAFYLCASSIKPDSSYNSPLHFGNGTRLTVT.

This sequence joins TRBV2 and TRBJ2-3; 9 bases map to TRBD1. This CDR3 contains 13 residues. V shed 6 bases and J 2 bases; nucleotides not matched to a gene: 0. The V gene's germline CDR1 is SNHLY and CDR2 FYNNEI. The CDR3 here is CASRQGATDTQYF. CDR3 nucleotides: TGTGCCAGCAGACAGGGGGCCACAGATACGCAGTATTTT. Based on the CDR3 plus reference TRBV2 and TRBJ2-3, the full variable domain is EPEVTQTPSHQVTQMGQEVILRCVPISNHLYFYWYRQILGQKVEFLVSFYNNEISEKSEIFDDQFSVERPDGSNFTLKIRSTKLEDSAMYFCASRQGATDTQYFGPGTRLTVL.

The rearrangement links TRBV5-1 to TRBJ1-1, with a weak D call TRBD1 (5 bases). V was pared by 4 bases and J by 1 base, with 14 bases between. Germline V CDR1 and CDR2: SGHRS, YFSETQ. The CDR3 runs 15 residues. CDR3 nucleotide sequence: TGCGCCAGCAGCACCATGGGGCAACAGAACACTGAAGCTTTCTTT. Translated, it gives CASSTMGQQNTEAFF.

V and J are TRBV19 and TRBJ2-7; 11 bases are a match to TRBD2. Germline CDR1 reads LNHDA; CDR2 reads SQIVND (reference sequence). J lost 3 bases, V lost 4 bases, and 5 bases had no gene match. The CDR3 is 15 residues long. The CDR3 nucleotides read TGTGCCAGTAGTAAACTAGCGGGGGCTTTCTACGAGCAGTACTTC. It translates to CASSKLAGAFYEQYF.

This clone appeared a few times. V usage is TRBV5-4 and J usage is TRBJ2-7; tentatively, D is TRBD2 (5 bases). Germline loops: CDR1 SGHNT, CDR2 YYREEE (reference sequence). Between the trimmed V and J ends, which lost 5 bases and 2 bases, there was a span of 14 bases. There are 14 residues in the CDR3. CDR3 nucleotide sequence: TGTGCCAGCAGTTTAGGCTCCGGGACCTACGAGCAGTACTTC. Amino acid sequence: CASSLGSGTYEQYF.